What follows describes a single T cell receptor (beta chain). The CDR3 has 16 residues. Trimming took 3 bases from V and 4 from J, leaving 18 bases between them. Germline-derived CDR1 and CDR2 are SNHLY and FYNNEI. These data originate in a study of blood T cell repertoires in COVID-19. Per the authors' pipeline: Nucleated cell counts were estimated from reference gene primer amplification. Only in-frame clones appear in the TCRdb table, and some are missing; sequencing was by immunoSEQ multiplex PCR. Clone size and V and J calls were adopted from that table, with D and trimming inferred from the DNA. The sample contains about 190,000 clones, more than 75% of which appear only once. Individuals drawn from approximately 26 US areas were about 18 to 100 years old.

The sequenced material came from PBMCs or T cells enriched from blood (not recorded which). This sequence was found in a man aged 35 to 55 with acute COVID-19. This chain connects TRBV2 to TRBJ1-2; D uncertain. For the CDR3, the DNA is TGTGCCAGCAGTGAGGAGACGGGAAGACCCTTCTATGGCTACACCTTC. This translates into CASSEETGRPFYGYTF.